Below, one T cell receptor beta chain is given with its context. Its antigen is as yet unknown. The data derive from a study of CD8+CD57+ T cells in acquired aplastic anemia. Across the whole study: Across the sorted CD4+ and CD8+ cells, DNA amounts averaged 3.2 ug. The average read count for CD4+ cells in healthy donors was 8.5 million to 11 million.

V was clipped by 7 bases and J by 7 bases, with 19 bases between them. The CDR3 spans 14 residues. Germline-derived CDR1 and CDR2 are ENHRY and SYGVKD. Genomic DNA templated the TCR beta VDJ and CDR3 profiling. TCRdb re-called the reads with MiXCR, one entry per CDR3 protein. The data contain some 120,000 distinct CDR3 sequences, 48% of them singletons. Study results and limitations: Shared by patients and controls, 25 to 30 CD8+ CDR3s were abundant in patients. CD8+ Simpson's diversity in patients was not significantly different from that in controls.

Sequences were obtained from sorted CD4+, CD8+, or CD8+CD57+ T cells (not recorded which) from PBMCs. The chain joins TRBV10-3 to TRBJ1-2, with D perhaps matching TRBD1 (6 bases). The sequence derives from a human donor in good health, serving as a control. The CDR3 sequence: CAITTEAGASGYTF. The CDR3 nucleotides are TGTGCCATCACCACCGAGGCGGGGGCGAGTGGCTACACCTTC.